The present TCR beta chain was sequenced within a study of response to subunit inactivated influenza vaccine. TCRdb analysed the RT-PCR reads with MiXCR anew, one entry per CDR3 protein. The data hold about 500,000 distinct CDR3 sequences, with 16% observed a single time. The length of the CDR3 is 16 residues. Germline V gives CDR1 MNHEY, CDR2 SVGAGI. J lost 5 bases, V lost 2 bases, and 9 bases had no gene match. In regard to this clonotype: Its antigen is unidentified.

Overall study results and limits: The authors suggested that every seasonal influenza vaccination recruits few new T cells.

The sequences come from CD4+ T cells sorted from PBMCs, collected around 25 months after vaccination. The receptor's source is a man aged 50 to 75 who received an inactivated influenza vaccine. The chain employs TRBV6-5 and TRBJ2-5, with 9 positions matching TRBD2. The CDR3 reads CASSYQVAGDVETQYF. For the CDR3, the DNA is TGTGCCAGCAGTTACCAGGTAGCGGGAGATGTGGAGACCCAGTACTTC.